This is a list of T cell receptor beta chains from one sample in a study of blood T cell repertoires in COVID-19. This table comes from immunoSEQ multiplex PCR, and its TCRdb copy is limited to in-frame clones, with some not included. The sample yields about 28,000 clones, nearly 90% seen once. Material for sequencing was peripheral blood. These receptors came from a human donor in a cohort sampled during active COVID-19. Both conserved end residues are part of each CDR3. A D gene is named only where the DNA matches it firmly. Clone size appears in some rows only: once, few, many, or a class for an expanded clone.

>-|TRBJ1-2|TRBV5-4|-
CASSSGLENGYTF
TGTGCCAGCAGCTCTGGGTTGGAGAATGGCTACACCTTC
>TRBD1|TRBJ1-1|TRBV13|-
CASSDPGGSENTEAFF
TGTGCCAGCAGCGATCCAGGGGGAAGTGAGAACACTGAAGCTTTCTTT
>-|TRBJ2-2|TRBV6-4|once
CASSLFNTGELFF
TGTGCCAGCAGTCTTTTTAACACCGGGGAGCTGTTTTTT
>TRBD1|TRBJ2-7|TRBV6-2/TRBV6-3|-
CASSAGDREWSGSSYEQYF
TGTGCCAGCAGTGCGGGGGACAGGGAATGGAGCGGGTCTTCCTACGAGCAGTACTTC
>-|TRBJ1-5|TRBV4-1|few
CASSPAPGTNQPQHF
TGCGCCAGCAGCCCAGCTCCGGGTACCAATCAGCCCCAGCATTTT
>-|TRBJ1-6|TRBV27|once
CASKSVSYNSPLHF
TGTGCCAGCAAATCAGTCTCCTATAATTCACCCCTCCACTTT
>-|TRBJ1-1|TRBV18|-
CASSRSSNTEAFF
TGTGCCAGCTCACGGAGTTCGAACACTGAAGCTTTCTTT
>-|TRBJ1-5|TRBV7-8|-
CASSLRQTVLYNQPQHF
TGTGCCAGCAGCTTGAGGCAGACTGTCCTCTACAATCAGCCCCAGCATTTT
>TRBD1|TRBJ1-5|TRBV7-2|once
CASSIGTVSNQPQHF
TGTGCCAGCAGCATCGGGACAGTCAGCAATCAGCCCCAGCATTTT
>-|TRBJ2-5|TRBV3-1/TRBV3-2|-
CASSHRGQEETQYF
TGTGCCAGCAGCCACCGAGGGCAGGAAGAGACCCAGTACTTC
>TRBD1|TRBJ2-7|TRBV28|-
CASSFAGGAFEQYF
TGTGCCAGCAGTTTTGCAGGGGGCGCATTCGAGCAGTACTTC
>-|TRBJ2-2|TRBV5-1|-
CASSLALPDGTGELFF
TGCGCCAGCAGCTTGGCCCTACCCGATGGCACCGGGGAGCTGTTTTTT
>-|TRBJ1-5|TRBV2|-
CASSARVSNQPQHF
TGTGCCAGCAGTGCGCGCGTCAGCAATCAGCCCCAGCATTTT
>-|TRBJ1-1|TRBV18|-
CASSPQSVNTEAFF
TGTGCCAGCTCACCACAATCGGTAAACACTGAAGCTTTCTTT
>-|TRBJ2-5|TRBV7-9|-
CASSSYRAQETQYF
TGTGCCAGCAGCTCATACAGGGCGCAAGAGACCCAGTACTTC
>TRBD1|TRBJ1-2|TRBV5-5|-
CASSLEQGAGYGYTF
TGTGCCAGCAGCTTGGAGCAGGGGGCAGGCTATGGCTACACCTTC
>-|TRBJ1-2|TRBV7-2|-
CASSIRINYGYTF
TGTGCCAGCAGCATCCGTATTAACTATGGCTACACCTTC
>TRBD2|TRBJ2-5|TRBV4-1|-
CASSQELNYQRGDTRETQYF
TGCGCCAGCAGCCAAGAACTCAACTACCAGCGGGGGGACACTCGGGAGACCCAGTACTTC
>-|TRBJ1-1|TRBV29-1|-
CSVETGNTEAFF
TGCAGCGTTGAAACGGGGAACACTGAAGCTTTCTTT
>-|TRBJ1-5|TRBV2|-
CASRTTLNQPQHF
TGTGCCAGCCGTACGACATTAAATCAGCCCCAGCATTTT
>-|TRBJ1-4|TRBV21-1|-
CASSAKRGLEKLFF
TGTGCCAGCAGCGCAAAACGGGGGTTGGAAAAACTGTTTTTT
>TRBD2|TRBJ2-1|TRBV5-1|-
CASSPISSGGRGEQFF
TGCGCCAGCAGCCCCATCTCTAGCGGGGGACGGGGTGAGCAGTTCTTC